The 18 T cell receptor beta chains below come from one sample, sequenced in a study (dated by TCRdb to 2012 to 2014). For sequencing, an Illumina Genome Analyzer IIx was employed. The public sequencing data were trimmed at Q25 with fastp and processed into clonotypes with MiXCR by TCRdb, which kept only in-frame beta chains. Entries that share a CDR3 protein sequence are merged under the most common genes and DNA. This sample gives about 15,000 distinct CDR3 sequences in total; approximately 34% of them show up just once. Around 15% of the sample belongs to the ten largest clones. Sequences were obtained from blood. These receptors were collected from a human donor.

This clonotype ranks as medium-sized. V and J are TRBV4-3 and TRBJ2-7; D is perhaps TRBD1 (5 bases). Germline CDR1 reads LGHNA; CDR2 reads YSLEER. V lost 0 bases to trimming and J lost 5 bases, with 14 bases between them. The CDR3 covers 15 residues. CDR3 protein: CASSQDSGISHEQYF. Written as DNA, the CDR3 is TGCGCCAGCAGCCAAGATTCAGGGATAAGCCACGAGCAGTACTTC.

This clonotype was counted ten times or more. The chain couples TRBV18 to TRBJ2-1; D remains ambiguous. Germline V gives CDR1 KGHSH, CDR2 LQKENI. This CDR3 contains 15 residues. V was pared by 4 bases and J by 0 bases, with 10 bases between. The CDR3 sequence: CASSRQVSSYNEQFF. For the CDR3, the DNA is TGTGCCAGCTCACGTCAAGTGAGCTCCTACAATGAGCAGTTCTTC.

This clonotype was observed many times. The chain carries TRBV4-3 and TRBJ1-6; the D is unclear. V lost 4 bases to trimming and J lost 8 bases, with 9 bases between them. The CDR3 consists of 13 residues. The germline gives CDR1 LGHNA, CDR2 YSLEER. This CDR3 reads CASSLNWDSPLHF. CDR3 nucleotide sequence: TGCGCCAGCAGCCTCAATTGGGATTCACCCCTCCACTTT.

This clonotype is labeled medium-sized. V and J are TRBV29-1 and TRBJ2-3; 7 bases line up with TRBD2. The CDR3 extends over 13 amino acids. The J segment lost 4 bases and the V segment lost 4 bases, leaving 5 bases of the junction unmatched. The germline V gene encodes CDR1 SQVTM and CDR2 ANQGSEA. The CDR3 loop is CSVVGGVADTQYF. The DNA of the CDR3 is TGCAGCGTTGTGGGAGGGGTGGCAGATACGCAGTATTTT.

This clonotype was seen repeatedly, ten times or more. V gene TRBV20-1 combines with J gene TRBJ1-2; no clear D. The ends were cut back, 6 bases at V and 5 bases at J, with 16 bases in the middle. This CDR3 has 13 residues. In germline, CDR1 is DFQATT, CDR2 SNEGSKA (reference sequence). For the CDR3, the DNA is TGCAGTGCAACAATAGACGGGAATTATGGCTACACCTTC. Translation gives CSATIDGNYGYTF.

The chain uses TRBV29-1 and TRBJ2-3; TRBD2 agrees at 11 bases. CDR1 and CDR2 from the germline V gene are SQVTM and ANQGSEA. V trimming: 4 bases; J trimming: 4 bases; junction bases outside the gene matches: 7. CDR3 size: 15 residues. The CDR3 DNA sequence: TGCAGCGTTGGCCCCATAGCGGGAGGGCCAGATACGCAGTATTTT. Protein: CSVGPIAGGPDTQYF.

V is TRBV4-2 and J is TRBJ2-1, with 14 bases lining up with TRBD2. CDR1 and CDR2 from the germline V gene are LGHNA and YNFKEQ. This CDR3 is 16 amino acids long. With 0 bases clipped from V and 8 bases from J, the junction kept 3 bases outside the gene matches. Here the CDR3 reads CASSQDGTSGSHEQFF. In DNA form, the CDR3 reads TGTGCCAGCAGCCAAGACGGGACTAGCGGGAGCCATGAGCAGTTCTTC.

This clonotype has a count of ten or more. This chain's CDR3 is CASSQEVLTGEGYTF. In nucleotides, the CDR3 is TGTGCCAGCAGCCAAGAAGTATTGACAGGGGAAGGCTACACCTTC. The V call is TRBV4-2, the J call TRBJ1-2, with 8 positions matching TRBD1. Germline CDR1 reads LGHNA; CDR2 reads YNFKEQ. CDR3 length: 15 amino acids. The J segment lost 8 bases and the V segment lost 0 bases, leaving 8 bases of the junction unmatched.

This clonotype is medium-sized. The gene calls are TRBV4-2 and TRBJ1-5, with 7 bases that match TRBD1. The germline V gene has CDR1 LGHNA and CDR2 YNFKEQ. Losses at the gene ends were 0 bases for V and 6 bases for J; bases not matched to a gene: 5. The CDR3 sequence is 15 residues long. CDR3 in amino acids: CASSQDNRGPQPQHF. The CDR3 region has the DNA TGTGCCAGCAGCCAAGATAACAGGGGACCTCAGCCCCAGCATTTT.

V gene TRBV30 combines with J gene TRBJ1-1; maybe TRBD1 (5 bases). V lost 8 bases and J 11 bases, leaving 18 bases between the germline ends. The germline CDR1 and CDR2 sequences are GTSNPN and SVGIG (reference sequence). CDR3 length: 11 amino acids. The CDR3 loop is CAMGGAVFAFF. CDR3 coding DNA: TGTGCCATGGGAGGGGCTGTTTTTGCTTTCTTT.

This clonotype occurred many times. The V gene is TRBV4-3, the J gene TRBJ1-6; D unresolved. V was clipped by 0 bases and J by 10 bases, with 16 bases between them. CDR1 LGHNA and CDR2 YSLEER come from the germline V gene. CDR3 length: 16 residues. The CDR3 sequence is CASSQESTLGKSPLHF. The DNA for the CDR3 is TGCGCCAGCAGCCAAGAAAGTACCCTTGGCAAATCACCCCTCCACTTT.

The genes are TRBV20-1 and TRBJ2-1, with a weak D call TRBD2 (6 bases). The V end was cut by 5 bases, the J end by 1 base, with 18 bases between. The CDR3 runs 16 residues. Per germline, CDR1 DFQATT and CDR2 SNEGSKA (reference sequence). In nucleotides, the CDR3 is TGCAGTGCTTATCCCGTGGGCGGGGTTTCCTACAATGAGCAGTTCTTC. Protein product: CSAYPVGGVSYNEQFF.

This clonotype was seen a few times. This chain connects TRBV6-5 to TRBJ2-7, with TRBD1 as a possible D gene (6 bases). The CDR3 loop spans 15 amino acids. Trimming removed 1 base at V and 4 bases at J, with 14 bases between. From germline, CDR1 is MNHEY and CDR2 SVGAGI. As DNA, the CDR3 is TGTGCCAGCAGTTACTTACCCCAGGGGTCGTACGAGCAGTACTTC. Protein product: CASSYLPQGSYEQYF.

This chain links TRBV29-1 with TRBJ2-1, with 9 bases aligning to TRBD2. V shed 7 bases, J shed 3 bases, and the junction held 10 bases outside the gene matches. CDR3 size: 15 residues. CDR1 is SQVTM and CDR2 is ANQGSEA in the germline V gene. As DNA, the CDR3 is TGCAGCGCCCGGGGTAAGCGGGAGGACTACAATGAGCAGTTCTTC. Translated, it gives CSARGKREDYNEQFF.

Relative to its sample, this clonotype is medium-sized. The junction shows a germline mismatch at one end, possibly a read error. The V and J genes are TRBV7-7 and TRBJ2-1; 11 bases are shared with TRBD2. The CDR3 covers 15 residues. Germline lookup yields CDR1 SSHAT and CDR2 FNYEAQ (reference sequence). The CDR3 is CASSPLAGGLNEQFF. The CDR3 nucleotides are TGTGCTAGCAGCCCGTTAGCGGGAGGGCTAAATGAGCAGTTCTTC.

This clonotype was found many times. V and J are TRBV6-2 or TRBV6-3 and TRBJ2-7; tentatively, D is TRBD2 (5 bases). CDR3 length equals 17 residues. Deletions cut 2 bases from V and 0 bases from J, with 17 bases between. Germline CDR1 and CDR2: MNHEY and SVGEGT. The CDR3 sequence is CASSYPPGIGISYEQYF. DNA for the CDR3: TGTGCCAGCAGTTACCCGCCGGGGATAGGAATCTCCTACGAGCAGTACTTC.

The chain employs TRBV29-1 and TRBJ1-5; D is undetermined. With 4 bases removed from V and 7 bases from J, the gap between germline ends came to 5 bases. The germline CDR1 and CDR2 sequences are SQVTM and ANQGSEA. The CDR3 runs 10 residues. The CDR3 DNA reads as TGCAGCGTTGTGGTCCAGCCCCAGCATTTT. This translates into CSVVVQPQHF. Full variable domain (remainder filled in from reference TRBV29-1 and TRBJ1-5): SAVISQKPSRDICQRGTSLTIQCQVDSQVTMMFWYRQQPGQSLTLIATANQGSEATYESGFVIDKFPISRPNLTFSTLTVSNMSPEDSSIYLCSVVVQPQHFGDGTRLSIL.

This clonotype was recorded only once. This chain connects TRBV29-1 to TRBJ2-7; weak D call: TRBD2 (5 bases). CDR3 size: 13 residues. Trimming took off 3 bases at V and 2 bases at J, with 11 bases between the two ends. CDR1 and CDR2 (germline): SQVTM, ANQGSEA. The CDR3 nucleotides are TGCAGCGTTGATATGGGAGCAGCCTACGAGCAGTACTTC. This translates into CSVDMGAAYEQYF.